This is a list of T cell receptor beta chains from one sample in a study of Ad26.COV2.S vaccination and SARS-CoV-2 variants. Using immunoSEQ multiplex PCR, the repertoire was profiled, and TCRdb retains in-frame clones only, with some absent. The sample lists approximately 400,000 clones; about four fifths were seen once. Here the sequenced sample was peripheral blood, taken in a trial of Ad26.COV2.S vaccine versus placebo. These receptors were obtained from a person aged 18-60 years who received the Ad26.COV2.S COVID-19 vaccine or a placebo. Each CDR3 is given with its conserved first and last residue. The order of the fields is D gene, V gene, J gene, clone size, CDR3 protein, CDR3 DNA. D genes are given only for firm matches. Clone size is given for some rows only: seen once, a few or many times, or a class if the clone is expanded.

>-|TRBV12-3/TRBV12-4|TRBJ2-1|once
CASSLDLYNEQFF
TGTGCCAGCAGTCTTGACCTCTACAATGAGCAGTTCTTC
>TRBD1|TRBV27|TRBJ2-1|-
CASNLGGGNEQFF
TGTGCCAGCAACCTAGGGGGCGGGAATGAGCAGTTCTTC
>TRBD1|TRBV13|TRBJ2-7|-
CASSLGGQGAYEQYF
TGTGCCAGCAGCTTAGGGGGACAGGGGGCCTACGAGCAGTACTTC
>TRBD1|TRBV3-1/TRBV3-2|TRBJ1-1|-
CASSHFRGTGGPFTEAFF
TGTGCCAGCAGCCACTTCCGAGGGACAGGGGGGCCCTTCACTGAAGCTTTCTTT
>-|TRBV29-1|TRBJ1-2|-
CSVEDPLRRQPGYTF
TGCAGCGTTGAAGATCCCCTACGGCGGCAGCCGGGCTACACCTTC
>-|TRBV4-3|TRBJ1-1|-
CASSQGRRNTEAFF
TGCGCCAGCAGCCAAGGACGGCGAAACACTGAAGCTTTCTTT
>-|TRBV6-1|TRBJ2-1|-
CASSEALRGMSSYNEQFF
TGTGCCAGCAGTGAAGCGCTTCGGGGTATGAGCTCCTACAATGAGCAGTTCTTC
>-|TRBV5-1|TRBJ2-3|-
CASSPRDRQSTDTQYF
TGCGCCAGCAGCCCCCGGGACCGACAAAGCACAGATACGCAGTATTTT
>-|TRBV5-1|TRBJ1-6|-
CASSLADGTPGNSPLHF
TGCGCCAGCAGCTTGGCCGATGGGACCCCAGGGAATTCACCCCTCCACTTT
>-|TRBV6-5|TRBJ1-6|-
CASSYSGESPLHF
TGTGCCAGCAGTTACTCTGGGGAATCACCCCTCCACTTT
>-|TRBV5-1|TRBJ2-5|-
CASMRDGLGTQYF
TGCGCCAGCATGAGGGACGGATTGGGGACCCAGTACTTC
>-|TRBV19|TRBJ1-1|-
CASSNTVDTEAFF
TGTGCCAGTAGCAATACAGTGGACACTGAAGCTTTCTTT